This TCR beta chain was recorded in a study of shared clonotypes between healthy human individuals. The germline V gene encodes CDR1 SNHLY and CDR2 FYNNEI. The CDR3 length is 13 residues. V was pared by 6 bases and J by 11 bases, with 12 bases of the junction left unmatched. Regarding this clone: Its target is unknown.

Using immunoSEQ multiplex PCR, the repertoire was profiled, and TCRdb retains in-frame clones only, with some absent. The table lists a few hundred thousand clones, 95% to 97% of them singletons, with 0.32% in the top ten. The donors, all of them Caucasian adults, lived in Nashville, Tennessee. What CD8 memory combined were CD45RO+ cells and CCR7-negative CD45RA+ TemRA cells. The study's findings and limits: Shared clonotypes: approximately 5.3% naive CD4, under 4% naive CD8, less than 2.5% memory CD4, about 0.41% memory CD8. The sole specimen, blood, was sampled, and tissue repertoires likely differ.

The V call is TRBV2, the J call TRBJ1-1, with 7 positions matching TRBD1. The sequenced sample consisted of memory CD8+ T cells sorted from blood. Subset here: CD45RO+ cells pooled with CCR7-negative TemRA cells. This receptor was taken from a man aged 25-45 years in good health. The CDR3 sequence: CASRPEQGMRAFF. CDR3 nucleotides: TGTGCCAGCAGGCCTGAACAGGGGATGAGGGCTTTCTTT.